This T cell receptor beta chain was recovered during a study of cytotoxic CD8 clonotypes in ibrutinib-treated CLL. Profiling relied on immunoSEQ multiplex PCR, and the TCRdb table lists in-frame clones only, not all of them. This table has roughly 36,000 clones, 69% appearing once. The germline CDR1 and CDR2 sequences are SGHVS and FQNEAQ. This CDR3 is 15 amino acids long. V lost 7 bases to trimming and J lost 6 bases; unmatched junction nucleotides: 9. This chain links TRBV7-8 with TRBJ2-2, with 9 bases lining up with TRBD2. The receptor's source is a human donor with chronic lymphocytic leukemia. Source: PBMCs, taken before ibrutinib treatment. Here the CDR3 DNA reads TGTGCCAGCAACCTTTGGGCTAGCGGGGCCGGGGAGCTGTTTTTT. Its translation: CASNLWASGAGELFF.